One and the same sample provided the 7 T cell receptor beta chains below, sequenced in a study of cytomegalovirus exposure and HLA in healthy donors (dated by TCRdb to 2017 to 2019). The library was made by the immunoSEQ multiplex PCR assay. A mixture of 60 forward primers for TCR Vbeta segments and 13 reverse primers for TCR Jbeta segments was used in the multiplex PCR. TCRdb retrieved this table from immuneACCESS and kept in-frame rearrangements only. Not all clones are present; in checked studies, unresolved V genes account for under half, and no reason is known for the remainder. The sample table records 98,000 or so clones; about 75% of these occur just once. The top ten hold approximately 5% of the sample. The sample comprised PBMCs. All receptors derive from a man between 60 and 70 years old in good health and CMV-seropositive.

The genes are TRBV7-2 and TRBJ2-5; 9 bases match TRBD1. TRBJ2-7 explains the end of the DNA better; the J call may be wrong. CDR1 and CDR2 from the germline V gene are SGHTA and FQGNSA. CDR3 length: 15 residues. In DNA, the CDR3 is TGTGCCAGCAGCTTAGTCTCGGGACAGGGTTACGAGCAGTACTTC. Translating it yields CASSLVSGQGYEQYF.

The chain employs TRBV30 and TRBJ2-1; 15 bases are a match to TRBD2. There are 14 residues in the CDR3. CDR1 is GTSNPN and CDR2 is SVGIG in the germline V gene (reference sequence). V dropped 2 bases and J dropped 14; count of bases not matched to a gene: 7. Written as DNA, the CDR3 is TGTGCCTGGAGTCTAGGGACTAGCGGGGGGCTGGAGTTCTTC. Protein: CAWSLGTSGGLEFF.

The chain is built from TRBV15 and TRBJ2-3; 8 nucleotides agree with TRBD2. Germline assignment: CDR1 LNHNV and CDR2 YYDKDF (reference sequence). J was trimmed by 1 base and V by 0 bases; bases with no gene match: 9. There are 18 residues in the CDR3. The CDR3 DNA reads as TGTGCCACCAGCAGAGATGGTCGGAGCGGGGGTCGCACAGATACGCAGTATTTT. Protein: CATSRDGRSGGRTDTQYF.

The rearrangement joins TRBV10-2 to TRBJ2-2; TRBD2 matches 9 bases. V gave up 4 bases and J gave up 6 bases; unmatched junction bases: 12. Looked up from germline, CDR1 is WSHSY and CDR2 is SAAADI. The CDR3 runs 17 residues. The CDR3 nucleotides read TGCGCCAGCAGTGGACTAGCGGCCCATCCCGGGGCCGGGGAGCTGTTTTTT. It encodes CASSGLAAHPGAGELFF.

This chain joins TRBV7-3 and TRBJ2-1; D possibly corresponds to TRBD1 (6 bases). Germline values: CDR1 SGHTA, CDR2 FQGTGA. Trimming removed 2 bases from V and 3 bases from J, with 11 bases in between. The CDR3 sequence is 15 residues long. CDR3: CASSLSGAIYNEQFF. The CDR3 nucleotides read TGTGCCAGCAGCTTATCAGGGGCTATCTACAATGAGCAGTTCTTC.

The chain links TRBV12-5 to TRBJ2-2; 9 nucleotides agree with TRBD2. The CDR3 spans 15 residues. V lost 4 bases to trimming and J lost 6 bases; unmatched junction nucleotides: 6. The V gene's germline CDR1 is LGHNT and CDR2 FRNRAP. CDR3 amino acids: CASGSPWTSAGELFF. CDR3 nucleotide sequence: TGTGCTAGTGGTTCCCCTTGGACTAGCGCCGGGGAGCTGTTTTTT.

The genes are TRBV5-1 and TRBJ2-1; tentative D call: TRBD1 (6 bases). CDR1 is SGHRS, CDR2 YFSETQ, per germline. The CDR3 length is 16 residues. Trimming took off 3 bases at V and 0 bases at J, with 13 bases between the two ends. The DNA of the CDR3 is TGCGCCAGCAGCTCCTTACAGGGAGACTCCTACAATGAGCAGTTCTTC. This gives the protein CASSSLQGDSYNEQFF.